These T cell receptor beta chains were read from a single sample in a study of blood T cell repertoires in COVID-19. TCRdb's copy holds only in-frame clones and misses some; the assay was immunoSEQ multiplex PCR. Among some 200,000 clones listed, 84% were seen once. Sequenced: peripheral blood. These receptors were taken from a young man with active or convalescent COVID-19. Each CDR3 is given with its conserved first and last residue. Fields, in order: CDR3 protein, D gene, J gene, V gene. A D gene is named only where the DNA matches it firmly.

CASSPPGGGSGYTF	NA	TRBJ1-2	TRBV18
CASSSTGKGDTEAFF	TRBD1	TRBJ1-1	TRBV27
CAISEGTMNTEAFF	NA	TRBJ1-1	TRBV10-3
CASEGAAGELFF	TRBD1	TRBJ2-2	TRBV6-6
CASSSSNTGELFF	NA	TRBJ2-2	TRBV7-9
CASSPGGTGIETQYF	TRBD1	TRBJ2-5	TRBV4-1
CASSSGSGSPLHF	NA	TRBJ1-6	TRBV19
CASSQELAWASGGANVLTF	NA	TRBJ2-6	TRBV4-3
CASSQDVAQPQHF	NA	TRBJ1-5	TRBV4-2
CASSRAGGPNTGELFF	TRBD2	TRBJ2-2	TRBV7-8
CASGNLGDSNYGYTF	NA	TRBJ1-2	TRBV19
CASSQTGGGGTDTQYF	TRBD2	TRBJ2-3	TRBV3-1/TRBV3-2
CASSLDYTYEQYF	NA	TRBJ2-7	TRBV27